What follows are 19 T cell receptor beta chains derived from one specimen sequenced in a study of cytomegalovirus exposure and HLA in healthy donors. PCR employed 60 Vbeta and 13 Jbeta primers. Profiling relied on immunoSEQ multiplex PCR, and the TCRdb table lists in-frame clones only, not all of them. The sample lists about 110,000 clones, roughly 76% seen once, with under 7.5% in the top ten. Sequenced: PBMCs. The source of these receptors is a woman aged 50 to 60 in good health and CMV-seropositive.

This clone was seen once. The chain has TRBV5-5 and TRBJ1-4; 7 bases fit TRBD1. Germline CDR1 SGHKS, CDR2 YYEKEE (reference sequence). J gave up 2 bases and V 4 bases, and 8 bases lay outside the gene matches. The CDR3 runs to 16 residues. The CDR3 sequence: CASSGYRGGTNEKLFF. CDR3 sequence (DNA): TGTGCCAGCAGCGGATACAGGGGAGGCACTAATGAAAAACTGTTTTTT.

The V gene is TRBV27, the J gene TRBJ2-3; 9 bases match TRBD1. CDR3 length: 16 amino acids. The germline gives CDR1 MNHEY, CDR2 SMNVEV (reference sequence). The V gene end was trimmed by 5 bases and the J gene end by 1 base; junction bases not matched to a gene: 7. The DNA of the CDR3 is TGTGCCAGCAGTACACCGGGACAGGGAGGCACAGATACGCAGTATTTT. It yields the protein CASSTPGQGGTDTQYF.

The chain couples TRBV5-1 to TRBJ2-1, with TRBD2 matching over 15 bases. CDR3 length equals 18 residues. After removal of 0 bases from V and 8 bases from J, the junction contained 9 bases not matched to a gene. Germline V gene data show CDR1 as SGHRS and CDR2 as YFSETQ. The CDR3 here is CASSLGTSGGAGLYEQFF. The DNA for the CDR3 is TGCGCCAGCAGCTTGGGGACTAGCGGGGGGGCCGGGTTATATGAGCAGTTCTTC.

The CDR3 sequence: CASSQVLGTGSYTF. For the CDR3, the DNA is TGCGCCAGCAGCCAAGTGCTAGGAACTGGTAGCTACACCTTC. The rearrangement joins TRBV4-1 to TRBJ1-2; D uncertain. V was cut by 1 base and J by 9 bases, with 15 bases left in between. Germline lookup yields CDR1 MGHRA and CDR2 YSYEKL. The length of the CDR3 is 14 residues.

This chain links TRBV7-9 with TRBJ2-7, with D possibly TRBD2 on 5 matching bases. The CDR3 extends over 12 amino acids. Trimming cost V 5 bases and J 4 bases, with 9 bases left between them. Germline values: CDR1 SEHNR, CDR2 FQNEAQ (reference sequence). The chain's CDR3 is CASSTRDYEQYF. CDR3 nucleotide sequence: TGTGCCAGCAGCACGAGGGATTACGAGCAGTACTTC.

This chain links TRBV5-6 with TRBJ2-5; 8 positions match TRBD1. The germline V gene encodes CDR1 SGHDT and CDR2 YYEEEE. V trimming: 4 bases; J trimming: 1 base; junction bases outside the gene matches: 12. This CDR3 has 17 residues. Written as DNA, the CDR3 is TGTGCCAGCAGCCCTCGACAGGGGCGTTTACTCCAAGAGACCCAGTACTTC. Residues: CASSPRQGRLLQETQYF. Using reference TRBV5-6 and TRBJ2-5 for the parts outside the CDR3, the full variable domain is DAGVTQSPTHLIKTRGQQVTLRCSPKSGHDTVSWYQQALGQGPQFIFQYYEEEERQRGNFPDRFSGHQFPNYSSELNVNALLLGDSALYLCASSPRQGRLLQETQYFGPGTRLLVL.

J is TRBJ2-1 and V is TRBV5-4, with 10 nucleotides matching TRBD2. Germline CDR1 reads SGHNT; CDR2 reads YYREEE (reference sequence). CDR3 length: 15 amino acids. The J segment lost 7 bases and the V segment lost 4 bases, leaving 8 bases of the junction unmatched. Written as DNA, the CDR3 is TGTGCCAGCAGCACCGAGCGGGGGGGCCAGAATGAGCAGTTCTTC. It is translated as CASSTERGGQNEQFF.

The DNA of the CDR3 is TGTGCCAGCAGTCGTTTCTTGATGGCGGGGGGTCCCCCCGGGGAGCAGTACTTC. Its protein product is CASSRFLMAGGPPGEQYF. The chain uses TRBV28 and TRBJ2-7; TRBD2 matches 8 bases. The J segment lost 7 bases and the V segment lost 5 bases, leaving 22 bases of the junction unmatched. CDR3 length equals 18 residues. CDR1 MDHEN and CDR2 SYDVKM come from the germline V gene.

The chain uses TRBV6-6 and TRBJ1-3, with D tentatively TRBD1 (5 bases). Deletions cut 2 bases from V and 0 bases from J, with 8 bases between. Germline values: CDR1 MNHNY, CDR2 SVGAGI (reference sequence). The CDR3 sequence is 15 residues long. This CDR3 reads CASSYDSVSGNTIYF. The CDR3 DNA reads as TGTGCCAGCAGTTACGACAGCGTCTCTGGAAACACCATATATTTT.

A single count supports this clone. V and J are TRBV4-2 and TRBJ2-2; 13 bases line up with TRBD2. The V gene's germline CDR1 is LGHNA and CDR2 YNFKEQ. This CDR3 comprises 16 residues. V dropped 4 bases and J dropped 9; count of bases not matched to a gene: 8. In DNA, the CDR3 is TGTGCCAGCAGCCTAACTAGCGGGGGGGCATCCTGGGAGCTGTTTTTT. Residues: CASSLTSGGASWELFF.

This clone was seen a handful of times. V gene TRBV18 combines with J gene TRBJ2-5; 12 bases are a match to TRBD2. CDR3 length: 16 residues. Germline lookup yields CDR1 KGHSH and CDR2 LQKENI. The J segment lost 3 bases and the V segment lost 3 bases, leaving 5 bases of the junction unmatched. The CDR3 nucleotides are TGTGCCAGCTCACCCCTAGCGGGGGGGTCGGAAGAGACCCAGTACTTC. Encoded protein: CASSPLAGGSEETQYF. Variable domain in full (rest from reference TRBV18 and TRBJ2-5): NAGVMQNPRHLVRRRGQEARLRCSPMKGHSHVYWYRQLPEEGLKFMVYLQKENIIDESGMPKERFSAEFPKEGPSILRIQQVVRGDSAAYFCASSPLAGGSEETQYFGPGTRLLVL.

The V call is TRBV18, the J call TRBJ2-3; the match to TRBD2 covers 10 bases. The CDR3 has 17 amino acids. The germline gives CDR1 KGHSH, CDR2 LQKENI. With V trimmed by 2 bases and J by 5 bases, 10 bases remained unmatched. CDR3 sequence: CASSPFLAGVYEDTQYF. The CDR3 DNA is TGTGCCAGCTCACCATTTCTAGCGGGGGTTTATGAAGATACGCAGTATTTT. The full variable domain, its missing parts supplied by reference TRBV18 and TRBJ2-3, is NAGVMQNPRHLVRRRGQEARLRCSPMKGHSHVYWYRQLPEEGLKFMVYLQKENIIDESGMPKERFSAEFPKEGPSILRIQQVVRGDSAAYFCASSPFLAGVYEDTQYFGPGTRLTVL.

The chain uses TRBV21-1 and TRBJ2-7; the D call in the table, TRBD2, was not verified against the DNA. TRBV21-1 is labeled a pseudogene. The CDR3 spans 15 residues. The chain's CDR3 is CASSKNGSGYYEQYF. The CDR3 DNA reads TGTGCCAGCAGCAAAAATGGTAGCGGGTACTACGAGCAGTACTTC.

The gene calls are TRBV29-1 and TRBJ2-2, with D possibly being TRBD2 (6 bases). V lost 4 bases to trimming and J lost 0 bases, with 18 bases between them. Germline CDR1 SQVTM, CDR2 ANQGSEA. The CDR3 length is 17 residues. CDR3 nucleotide sequence: TGCAGCGTTGGAGGAGGTGGAGGGGCCACGAACACCGGGGAGCTGTTTTTT. Protein sequence: CSVGGGGGATNTGELFF.

J is TRBJ1-1 and V is TRBV6-5; D is undetermined. The ends were cut back, 2 bases at V and 1 base at J, with 8 bases in the middle. Germline values: CDR1 MNHEY, CDR2 SVGAGI. The CDR3 is 14 residues long. The CDR3 here is CASSYVGQNTEAFF. The DNA of the CDR3 is TGTGCCAGCAGTTACGTGGGCCAGAACACTGAAGCTTTCTTT.

The table lists this clone with a count of one. V is TRBV5-6 and J is TRBJ2-2, with D maybe TRBD1 (8 bases). V was shortened by 5 bases and J by 5 bases, with 19 bases between the two germline ends. This CDR3 is built from 16 residues. CDR1 is SGHDT and CDR2 is YYEEEE in the germline V gene. CDR3 amino acids: CASSLLGQGGTGELFF. The DNA for the CDR3 is TGTGCCAGCAGTTTACTAGGACAGGGAGGGACCGGGGAGCTGTTTTTT.

This clone was seen a few times. V usage is TRBV27 and J usage is TRBJ1-1, with 10 bases matching TRBD1. The V gene's germline CDR1 is MNHEY and CDR2 SMNVEV (reference sequence). The V gene end was trimmed by 4 bases and the J gene end by 4 bases; junction bases not matched to a gene: 0. The length of the CDR3 is 13 residues. CDR3 residues: CASSWTGGTEAFF. Here the CDR3 DNA reads TGTGCCAGCAGTTGGACAGGGGGCACTGAAGCTTTCTTT.

This rearrangement joins TRBV7-8 to TRBJ1-1, with D tentatively TRBD1 (5 bases). CDR1 is SGHVS and CDR2 is FQNEAQ in the germline V gene. The V gene lost 5 bases and the J gene lost 4 bases, with 11 bases spanning the gap. This CDR3 region has 13 residues. The CDR3 DNA sequence: TGTGCCAGCAGCGACAGACGGGTCACTGAAGCTTTCTTT. It encodes CASSDRRVTEAFF.

This clone turned up a few times. The CDR3 coding sequence is TGTGCCAGCAGCTCTGGGACTGGCCTCCTGAACACTGAAGCTTTCTTT. Amino acids: CASSSGTGLLNTEAFF. V and J are TRBV5-4 and TRBJ1-1, with D possibly being TRBD1 (5 bases). The CDR3 has 16 amino acids. The V gene lost 3 bases and the J gene lost 0 bases, with 15 bases spanning the gap. Germline-derived CDR1 and CDR2 are SGHNT and YYREEE (reference sequence).